Each of the 22 T cell receptor beta chains below was sequenced from the same sample in a study of CD8+CD57+ T cells in acquired aplastic anemia. Profiling that covered TCR beta VDJ and CDR3 relied on genomic DNA as its template. A single record per CDR3 protein comes from TCRdb applying MiXCR to the reads. The sample holds 200,000 to 250,000 distinct CDR3 sequences, 30% to 40% seen once. The sample consisted of sorted CD4+, CD8+, or CD8+CD57+ T cells (not recorded which) from PBMCs. All receptors come from a human donor in good health, serving as a control.

As for this clonotype: Possible read error: a much larger clone is one base away. This rearrangement joins TRBV7-8 to TRBJ1-2, with 7 bases matching TRBD1. The CDR3 has 15 amino acids. Unmatched junction bases numbered 9, after V lost 5 bases and J lost 3 bases. Germline loops: CDR1 SGHVS, CDR2 FQNEAQ. The DNA for the CDR3 is TGTGCCAGCAGCCCCCAGACAGGGCTTGACTATGGCTACACCTTC. Residues: CASSPQTGLDYGYTF. The whole variable domain, filled in from reference TRBV7-8 and TRBJ1-2, reads GAGVSQSPRYKVAKRGQDVALRCDPISGHVSLFWYQQALGQGPEFLTYFQNEAQLDKSGLPSDRFFAERPEGSVSTLKIQRTQQEDSAVYLCASSPQTGLDYGYTFGSGTRLTVV.

This clonotype was detected many times. The chain employs TRBV5-8 and TRBJ1-2; 7 bases fit TRBD1. The germline V gene encodes CDR1 SGHTS and CDR2 YDEGEE. V dropped 4 bases and J dropped 5; count of bases not matched to a gene: 5. The CDR3 contains 13 residues. CDR3 residues: CASSQDREYGYTF. CDR3 DNA: TGTGCCAGCAGCCAAGACAGGGAGTATGGCTACACCTTC.

This clonotype was counted a single time. The rearrangement links TRBV20-1 to TRBJ1-6, with 7 bases aligning to TRBD1. Germline V gives CDR1 DFQATT, CDR2 SNEGSKA (reference sequence). This CDR3 region has 15 residues. With 4 bases clipped from V and 8 bases from J, the junction kept 11 bases outside the gene matches. The CDR3 protein is CSAKPGTDQDSPLHF. CDR3 bases: TGCAGTGCTAAACCTGGGACAGACCAAGATTCACCCCTCCACTTT.

The chain has TRBV11-2 and TRBJ1-5, with TRBD1 identical over 8 bases. V lost 5 bases, J lost 0 bases, and 9 bases stayed unmatched. CDR1 SGHAT and CDR2 FQNNGV come from the germline V gene. The CDR3 is 17 residues long. As DNA, the CDR3 is TGTGCCAGCAGCGGCGGACAGGGAGCGTATAGCAATCAGCCCCAGCATTTT. The encoded protein is CASSGGQGAYSNQPQHF.

This chain joins TRBV5-1 and TRBJ2-3, with 15 bases fitting TRBD2. The CDR3 loop spans 18 amino acids. Trimming took 6 bases from V and 0 from J; bases not matched to a gene: 8. Looked up from germline, CDR1 is SGHRS and CDR2 is YFSETQ. CDR3 nucleotides: TGCGCCAGCACCCCGGGACTAGCGGGGGGAGTGAGCACAGATACGCAGTATTTT. Translation gives CASTPGLAGGVSTDTQYF.

This clonotype showed up many times. J is TRBJ1-6 and V is TRBV7-9; unclear D gene. CDR1 is SEHNR and CDR2 is FQNEAQ in the germline V gene (reference sequence). The V and J ends lost 0 bases and 9 bases respectively, with 12 bases between them. There are 15 residues in the CDR3. Written as DNA, the CDR3 is TGTGCCAGCAGCTTAGCAGCTAGATATGGTTCACCCCTCCACTTT. Translated, it gives CASSLAARYGSPLHF.

This clonotype was recorded at least ten times. The chain has TRBV19 and TRBJ2-6; unclear D gene. V was shortened by 3 bases and J by 2 bases, with 2 bases between the two germline ends. There are 13 residues in the CDR3. CDR1 is LNHDA and CDR2 is SQIVND in the germline V gene (reference sequence). The CDR3 sequence is CASSITGANVLTF. In DNA, the CDR3 is TGTGCCAGTAGTATCACTGGGGCCAACGTCCTGACTTTC.

There are many counts of this clonotype. The chain recombines TRBV20-1 with TRBJ1-1; the D is unclear. Looked up from germline, CDR1 is DFQATT and CDR2 is SNEGSKA (reference sequence). V lost 0 bases to trimming and J lost 1 base, with 15 bases between them. The CDR3 covers 16 residues. CDR3 nucleotide sequence: TGCAGTGCTAGAGACCGATTAAGACACGAGAACACTGAAGCTTTCTTT. Its protein product is CSARDRLRHENTEAFF.

This clonotype appeared a few times. V usage is TRBV2 and J usage is TRBJ2-3; 7 positions match TRBD1. Germline values: CDR1 SNHLY, CDR2 FYNNEI. The CDR3 has 13 residues. Losses at the gene ends were 6 bases for V and 1 base for J; bases not matched to a gene: 1. CDR3: CASSDRGTDTQYF. The CDR3 region has the DNA TGTGCCAGCAGCGACAGGGGCACAGATACGCAGTATTTT. Complete variable domain (other parts from reference TRBV2 and TRBJ2-3): EPEVTQTPSHQVTQMGQEVILRCVPISNHLYFYWYRQILGQKVEFLVSFYNNEISEKSEIFDDQFSVERPDGSNFTLKIRSTKLEDSAMYFCASSDRGTDTQYFGPGTRLTVL.

The V gene is TRBV20-1, the J gene TRBJ1-1; D possibly corresponds to TRBD1 (6 bases). Trimming took off 3 bases at V and 0 bases at J, with 14 bases between the two ends. The length of the CDR3 is 15 residues. The germline CDR1 and CDR2 sequences are DFQATT and SNEGSKA (reference sequence). CDR3 DNA: TGCAGTGCTAGGGAGGGACACCGCATGAACACTGAAGCTTTCTTT. It encodes CSAREGHRMNTEAFF.

The V gene is TRBV20-1, the J gene TRBJ1-2; D is ambiguous. This CDR3 is 12 amino acids long. Germline V gives CDR1 DFQATT, CDR2 SNEGSKA (reference sequence). The CDR3 DNA is TGCAGGGTTGGCAGGCGTAACTATGGCTACACCTTC. Encoded protein: CRVGRRNYGYTF.

This clonotype was observed at least ten times. The V call is TRBV19, the J call TRBJ1-6; unclear D gene. CDR1 is LNHDA and CDR2 is SQIVND in the germline V gene (reference sequence). Trimming cost V 3 bases and J 7 bases, with 4 bases left between them. This CDR3 is 12 amino acids long. In DNA form, the CDR3 reads TGTGCCAGTAGTATGGCGAATTCACCCCTCCACTTT. Protein: CASSMANSPLHF.

In this sample, this clonotype turned up a few times. The chain joins TRBV6-2 or TRBV6-3 to TRBJ1-3; TRBD1 might be the D (6 bases). Germline V gives CDR1 MNHEY, CDR2 SVGEGT. This CDR3 is built from 14 residues. The V and J ends lost 5 bases and 2 bases respectively, with 10 bases between them. In DNA, the CDR3 is TGTGCCAGCAGTCCCAGGGGTCCTGGAAACACCATATATTTT. The encoded protein is CASSPRGPGNTIYF.

This clonotype was seen repeatedly, ten times or more. The chain employs TRBV24-1 and TRBJ1-2; D is undetermined. Germline-derived CDR1 and CDR2 are KGHDR and SFDVKD. V lost 3 bases and J lost 2, with 3 bases in between. CDR3 length: 12 residues. CDR3 in amino acids: CATSDTNYGYTF. CDR3 nucleotide sequence: TGTGCCACCAGTGATACAAACTATGGCTACACCTTC.

Notes on this clonotype: A read error may be the cause here, since a much bigger clone is one base away. The chain carries TRBV5-1 and TRBJ2-7, with TRBD1 matching over 8 bases. The CDR3 is 15 amino acids. V shed 3 bases and J 2 bases; nucleotides not matched to a gene: 7. From germline, CDR1 is SGHRS and CDR2 YFSETQ. The CDR3 DNA follows: TGCGCCAGCAGCTCAGACGAGACAGGGGCCTACGAGCAGTACTTC. Translated: CASSSDETGAYEQYF.

This clonotype was counted many times. V gene TRBV7-3 combines with J gene TRBJ2-3; 13 bases agree with TRBD2. Losses at the gene ends were 4 bases for V and 9 bases for J; bases not matched to a gene: 7. CDR1 and CDR2 (germline): SGHTA, FQGTGA. The length of the CDR3 is 15 residues. As DNA, the CDR3 is TGTGCCAGCAGCTCGCCCGGGACTAGCGGGAACACGCAGTATTTT. Its translation: CASSSPGTSGNTQYF.

The chain combines TRBV9 with TRBJ1-6, with a weak D call TRBD1 (6 bases). Deletions cut 1 base from V and 9 bases from J, with 14 bases between. The CDR3 has 15 amino acids. CDR1 is SGDLS, CDR2 YYNGEE, per germline. Here the CDR3 reads CASSVYGGRGSPLHF. CDR3 DNA sequence: TGTGCCAGCAGCGTATACGGGGGCAGAGGTTCACCCCTCCACTTT.

The chain carries TRBV13 and TRBJ2-7; D is undetermined. This CDR3 contains 12 residues. CDR1 is PRHDT, CDR2 FYEKMQ, per germline (reference sequence). Trimming removed 5 bases at V and 3 bases at J, with 8 bases between. CDR3 loop: CASSLSYYEQYF. Here the CDR3 DNA reads TGTGCCAGCAGCCTATCATACTACGAGCAGTACTTC.

This clonotype was seen repeatedly, ten times or more. The CDR3 loop is CAISGTLGDSGNTIYF. CDR3 coding DNA: TGTGCCATCAGTGGGACACTTGGGGACTCTGGAAACACCATATATTTT. The chain couples TRBV10-3 to TRBJ1-3; D may be TRBD1 (5 bases). Germline V CDR1 and CDR2: ENHRY, SYGVKD. V lost 4 bases to trimming and J lost 0 bases, with 13 bases between them. The CDR3 sequence is 16 residues long.

This clonotype was seen more than once but under ten times. V gene TRBV7-9 combines with J gene TRBJ2-2; maybe TRBD2 (6 bases). Germline V gene sequence: CDR1 SEHNR, CDR2 FQNEAQ (reference sequence). The V end lost 0 bases, the J end lost 2 bases, and 19 bases lay between the germline ends. The CDR3 sequence is 19 residues long. The CDR3, as DNA: TGTGCCAGCAGCTTAGCGGAGGTGCGGAGACTAGTTAACACCGGGGAGCTGTTTTTT. Translating gives CASSLAEVRRLVNTGELFF.

This clonotype was detected once. This chain uses TRBV18 with TRBJ2-2; 9 bases map to TRBD2. Germline lookup yields CDR1 KGHSH and CDR2 LQKENI. The CDR3 extends over 16 amino acids. Losses at the gene ends were 2 bases for V and 5 bases for J; bases not matched to a gene: 6. CDR3 region: CASSPIRGRVTGELFF. The CDR3 bases are TGTGCCAGCTCACCAATTCGCGGGAGGGTAACCGGGGAGCTGTTTTTT.

This clonotype was counted ten times or more. This rearrangement joins TRBV2 to TRBJ1-3, with 7 bases aligning to TRBD1. The CDR3 is 16 residues long. Germline V gene data show CDR1 as SNHLY and CDR2 as FYNNEI. The junction had 5 bases not matched to a gene; V was cut back by 3 bases and J by 0 bases. The CDR3 loop reads CASSDPGTASGNTIYF. Written as DNA, the CDR3 is TGTGCCAGCAGTGATCCCGGGACAGCCTCTGGAAACACCATATATTTT. Drawing the rest from reference TRBV2 and TRBJ1-3, the complete variable domain is EPEVTQTPSHQVTQMGQEVILRCVPISNHLYFYWYRQILGQKVEFLVSFYNNEISEKSEIFDDQFSVERPDGSNFTLKIRSTKLEDSAMYFCASSDPGTASGNTIYFGEGSWLTVV.